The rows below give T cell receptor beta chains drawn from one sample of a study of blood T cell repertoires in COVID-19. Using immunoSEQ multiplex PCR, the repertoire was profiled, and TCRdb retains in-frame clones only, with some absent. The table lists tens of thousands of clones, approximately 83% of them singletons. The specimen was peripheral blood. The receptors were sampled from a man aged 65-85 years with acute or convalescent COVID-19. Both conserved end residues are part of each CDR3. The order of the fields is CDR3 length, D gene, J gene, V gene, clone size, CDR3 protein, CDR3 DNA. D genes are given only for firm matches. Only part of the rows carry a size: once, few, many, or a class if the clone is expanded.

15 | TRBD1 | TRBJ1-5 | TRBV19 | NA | CASSLGQGVGQPQHF | TGTGCCAGTAGCCTCGGGCAGGGGGTGGGTCAGCCCCAGCATTTT
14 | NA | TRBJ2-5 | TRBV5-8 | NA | CASSLRGLKETQYF | TGTGCCAGCAGCTTGCGGGGACTCAAAGAGACCCAGTACTTC
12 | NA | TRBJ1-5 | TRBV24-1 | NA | CATSDSGKPQHF | TGTGCCACCAGTGATTCGGGAAAGCCCCAGCATTTT
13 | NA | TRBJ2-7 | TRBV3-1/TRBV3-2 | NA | CASSLAGTYEQYF | TGTGCCAGCAGCCTCGCAGGGACCTACGAGCAGTACTTC
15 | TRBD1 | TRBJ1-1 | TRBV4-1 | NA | CASSLSTGGFTEAFF | TGCGCCAGCAGCCTTTCGACAGGGGGCTTCACTGAAGCTTTCTTT
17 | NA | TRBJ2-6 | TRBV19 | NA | CASRRQDGISGANVLTF | TGTGCCAGTAGGAGGCAGGACGGGATCTCGGGGGCCAACGTCCTGACTTTC
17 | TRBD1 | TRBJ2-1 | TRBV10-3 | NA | CAISEWKGQGRNNEQFF | TGTGCCATCAGTGAGTGGAAGGGACAGGGAAGAAACAATGAGCAGTTCTTC
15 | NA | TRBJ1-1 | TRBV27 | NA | CASSATMGAATEAFF | TGTGCCAGCAGTGCTACCATGGGGGCTGCCACTGAAGCTTTCTTT
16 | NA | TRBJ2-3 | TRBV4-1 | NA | CASSKEAGASTDTQYF | TGCGCCAGCAGCAAAGAGGCGGGGGCTAGCACAGATACGCAGTATTTT
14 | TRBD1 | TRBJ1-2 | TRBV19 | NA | CASSIGDSNYGYTF | TGTGCCAGTAGTATTGGGGACAGCAACTATGGCTACACCTTC
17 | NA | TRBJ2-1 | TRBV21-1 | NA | CASSLLAGGVGGDEQFF | TGTGCCAGCAGCTTGCTAGCGGGAGGGGTGGGCGGCGATGAGCAGTTCTTC
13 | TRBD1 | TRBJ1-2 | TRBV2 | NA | CASRQGLGYGYTF | TGTGCCAGCCGACAGGGCCTAGGCTATGGCTACACCTTC
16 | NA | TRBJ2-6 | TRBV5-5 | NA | CASSPRHLDGANVLTF | TGTGCCAGCAGCCCACGACACCTCGATGGGGCCAACGTCCTGACTTTC
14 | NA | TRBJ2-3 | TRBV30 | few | CAWSPGGGTDTQYF | TGTGCCTGGAGTCCAGGTGGTGGTACAGATACGCAGTATTTT
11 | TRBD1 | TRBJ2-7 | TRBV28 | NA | CASNRGYEQYF | TGTGCCAGCAACAGGGGGTACGAGCAGTACTTC
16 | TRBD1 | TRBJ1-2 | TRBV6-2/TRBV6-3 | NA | CASSSRWDSDGNGYTF | TGTGCCAGCAGCTCGCGCTGGGACAGTGACGGAAATGGCTACACCTTC
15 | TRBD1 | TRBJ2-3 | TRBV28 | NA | CASPPRDRGADTQYF | TGTGCCAGCCCCCCCCGGGACAGGGGTGCAGATACGCAGTATTTT
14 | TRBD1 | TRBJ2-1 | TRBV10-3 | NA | CAISGQGAGVEQFF | TGTGCCATCAGTGGACAGGGGGCAGGGGTTGAGCAGTTCTTC
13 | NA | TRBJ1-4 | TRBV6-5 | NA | CASSYSSGGKLFF | TGTGCCAGCAGTTACTCATCGGGGGGAAAACTGTTTTTT
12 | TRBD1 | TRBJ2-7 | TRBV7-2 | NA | CASSPTGVEQYF | TGTGCCAGCAGCCCCACAGGGGTCGAGCAGTACTTC